These 25 T cell receptor beta chains came from one sample sequenced in a study of neurological immune-mediated disorders. MiXCR, run by TCRdb on the 5' RACE reads, gives a single entry per CDR3 protein. The repertoire includes about 62,000 distinct CDR3 sequences, around 4.8% of them detected once, and 3.4% sits in the top ten. The source material was PBMCs. The receptors originated from a woman between 50 and 59 years old with multiple sclerosis.

Only a few counts were recorded for this clonotype. The rearrangement uses TRBV5-5 and TRBJ1-2; the D gene is possibly TRBD1 (5 bases). The CDR3 spans 14 residues. V was cut by 0 bases and J by 6 bases, with 12 bases left in between. CDR1 and CDR2 from the germline V gene are SGHKS and YYEKEE (reference sequence). Here the CDR3 reads CASSLERGRDGYTF. CDR3 bases: TGTGCCAGCAGCTTGGAGCGGGGCCGGGATGGCTACACCTTC.

Concerning this clonotype: A much more abundant neighbour one base away suggests this may be a read error. This chain links TRBV4-2 with TRBJ2-1; D is uncertain. There are 15 residues in the CDR3. Between the trimmed V and J ends, which lost 0 bases and 1 base, there was a span of 7 bases. Germline loops: CDR1 LGHNA, CDR2 YNFKEQ. The CDR3 sequence: CASSQEWRSYNEQFF. The CDR3 nucleotides are TGTGCCAGCAGCCAAGAGTGGAGATCCTACAATGAGCAGTTCTTC.

This clonotype has ten or more counts. This chain uses TRBV20-1 with TRBJ1-2; 9 positions match TRBD1. The trim removed 6 bases at V and 8 bases at J, leaving 4 bases unmatched. CDR1 is DFQATT, CDR2 SNEGSKA, per germline (reference sequence). The CDR3 is made up of 11 amino acids. The CDR3: CSAKQGAGYTF. The CDR3 DNA reads as TGCAGTGCGAAACAGGGGGCAGGCTACACCTTC.

Ten or more counts support this clonotype. The chain has TRBV28 and TRBJ1-1; D gene uncertain. Trimming took 6 bases from V and 0 from J, leaving 5 bases between them. The CDR3 has 12 amino acids. Germline values: CDR1 MDHEN, CDR2 SYDVKM. The CDR3 is CASRSVNTEAFF. The CDR3 DNA follows: TGTGCCAGCAGATCCGTGAACACTGAAGCTTTCTTT.

The chain has TRBV18 and TRBJ2-3, with 8 bases aligning to TRBD1. This CDR3 spans 15 amino acids. With 5 bases clipped from V and 1 base from J, the junction kept 5 bases outside the gene matches. Germline CDR1 is KGHSH and CDR2 is LQKENI. The CDR3 nucleotides read TGTGCCAGCTCAGATGTGACAGGGGGCACAGATACGCAGTATTTT. This gives the protein CASSDVTGGTDTQYF.

On this clonotype itself: It is likely a read error, because the conserved phenylalanine at the end of the CDR3 is missing. This chain links TRBV20-1 with TRBJ2-2, with 8 bases matching TRBD1. Trimming cost V 2 bases and J 6 bases; bases outside gene matches: 5. From germline, CDR1 is DFQATT and CDR2 SNEGSKA (reference sequence). The length of the CDR3 is 14 residues. The CDR3 sequence is CSARPGQGPGELFN. CDR3 bases: TGCAGTGCTAGACCCGGACAGGGACCCGGGGAGCTGTTTAAT.

V gene TRBV7-2 combines with J gene TRBJ2-2; TRBD2 might be the D (7 bases). Germline V gene lookup returns CDR1 SGHTA and CDR2 FQGNSA. This CDR3 has 14 amino acids. V was shortened by 5 bases and J by 9 bases, with 16 bases between the two germline ends. CDR3 in DNA: TGTGCCAGCAGCCTAAGGGGGAGGGACCGGGAGCTGTTTTTT. This translates into CASSLRGRDRELFF.

This clonotype was seen at least ten times. V is TRBV6-5 and J is TRBJ1-6; 8 nucleotides align to TRBD1. Per the germline V gene, CDR1 is MNHEY and CDR2 is SVGAGI. V dropped 2 bases and J dropped 8; count of bases not matched to a gene: 2. This CDR3 comprises 14 residues. CDR3 sequence: CASSYGTGDSPLHF. For the CDR3, the DNA is TGTGCCAGCAGTTACGGGACAGGTGATTCACCCCTCCACTTT.

This clonotype was counted at least ten times. V is TRBV6-5 and J is TRBJ2-2, with TRBD2 identical over 7 bases. V lost 2 bases, J lost 1 base, and 4 bases stayed unmatched. The V gene's germline CDR1 is MNHEY and CDR2 SVGAGI. This CDR3 comprises 16 residues. The CDR3 reads CASSYLSGGNTGELFF. The CDR3 DNA sequence: TGTGCCAGCAGTTACCTTTCGGGGGGGAACACCGGGGAGCTGTTTTTT.

As to this clonotype: One end of the junction varies from germline; a read error may be responsible. J is TRBJ1-6 and V is TRBV28, with 11 positions matching TRBD1. Looked up from germline, CDR1 is MDHEN and CDR2 is SYDVKM. This CDR3 contains 15 residues. CDR3 loop: CASSRDRGVNSPLNF. CDR3 DNA sequence: TGTGCCAGCAGCAGGGACAGGGGGGTTAATTCACCCCTCAACTTT.

This clonotype was observed a few times. This rearrangement joins TRBV11-2 to TRBJ2-1; 7 bases map to TRBD1. The CDR3 runs to 15 residues. Per the germline V gene, CDR1 is SGHAT and CDR2 is FQNNGV. The J segment lost 0 bases and the V segment lost 4 bases, leaving 3 bases of the junction unmatched. As DNA, the CDR3 is TGTGCCAGCAGCTCTCGGGACAGCTCCTACAATGAGCAGTTCTTC. Amino acids: CASSSRDSSYNEQFF.

A remark on this clonotype: A read error may explain this, as a much larger clone is one base away. This rearrangement joins TRBV5-1 to TRBJ2-5; D assignment may be TRBD1 or TRBD2 (5 bases each). CDR3 length: 14 amino acids. Germline CDR1 reads SGHRS; CDR2 reads YFSETQ. V lost 3 bases, J lost 9 bases, and 18 bases lay in between. CDR3 loop: CASSSGSGPGAQYF. CDR3 bases: TGCGCCAGCAGCTCGGGGTCAGGGCCCGGGGCCCAGTACTTC.

In its sample, this clonotype was seen many times. The J gene is TRBJ2-3, the V gene TRBV15; the match to TRBD2 covers 8 bases. V was clipped by 9 bases and J by 2 bases; unmatched bases: 4. Germline V gene lookup returns CDR1 LNHNV and CDR2 YYDKDF (reference sequence). CDR3 length: 13 residues. The CDR3 here is CATKRGTTDTQYF. The CDR3 DNA reads TGTGCCACTAAGCGGGGGACCACAGATACGCAGTATTTT.

This clonotype showed up many times. The V call is TRBV5-1, the J call TRBJ2-1; D gene uncertain. The CDR3 is 12 residues long. V was trimmed by 2 bases and J by 9 bases, leaving 9 bases between them. Germline CDR1 is SGHRS and CDR2 is YFSETQ. Here the CDR3 reads CASSLGSIEQFF. Written as DNA, the CDR3 is TGCGCCAGCAGCTTAGGGTCCATTGAGCAGTTCTTC.

CDR3 DNA: TGTGCCAGCAGTTCTATGGGACAGCCCCCCTATGGCTACACCTTC. Its protein is CASSSMGQPPYGYTF. The V and J genes are TRBV12-3 or TRBV12-4 and TRBJ1-2; TRBD1 agrees at 7 bases. This CDR3 has 15 residues. J gave up 4 bases and V 4 bases, and 9 bases lay outside the gene matches.

This chain links TRBV12-3 or TRBV12-4 with TRBJ2-7; D assignment may be TRBD1 or TRBD2 (5 bases each). V was clipped by 2 bases and J by 0 bases, with 11 bases between them. The CDR3 spans 15 residues. CDR3 sequence: CASSLMGVSSYEQYF. CDR3 in DNA: TGTGCCAGCAGTTTAATGGGGGTAAGCTCCTACGAGCAGTACTTC.

This clonotype was recorded at least ten times. V is TRBV5-1 and J is TRBJ1-1; D is ambiguous. Trimming cost V 1 base and J 1 base, with 11 bases left between them. Germline assignment: CDR1 SGHRS and CDR2 YFSETQ. There are 15 residues in the CDR3. The CDR3 sequence is CASSLTRSRNTEAFF. The CDR3 DNA reads as TGCGCCAGCAGCTTGACTCGGTCAAGGAACACTGAAGCTTTCTTT.

There are many counts of this clonotype. This chain joins TRBV12-3 or TRBV12-4 and TRBJ2-7; D possibly corresponds to TRBD1 (6 bases). The CDR3 sequence is 14 residues long. Trimming removed 3 bases at V and 1 base at J, with 10 bases between. The CDR3 here is CASSLQQGSYEQYF. The DNA of the CDR3 is TGTGCCAGCAGTTTGCAGCAGGGGTCCTACGAGCAGTACTTC.

This clonotype was counted at least ten times. The genes are TRBV7-2 and TRBJ2-1; D perhaps matches TRBD1 (6 bases). Germline values: CDR1 SGHTA, CDR2 FQGNSA. Trimming took 2 bases from V and 2 from J, leaving 10 bases between them. CDR3 length equals 15 residues. CDR3 nucleotides: TGTGCCAGCAGCTTAAGGACAGCGGCCTACAATGAGCAGTTCTTC. Translated: CASSLRTAAYNEQFF.

This clonotype was seen at least ten times. This sequence joins TRBV4-2 and TRBJ1-5; 8 bases are shared with TRBD1. CDR1 is LGHNA and CDR2 is YNFKEQ in the germline V gene. After removal of 0 bases from V and 6 bases from J, the junction contained 7 bases not matched to a gene. CDR3 length: 16 amino acids. DNA of the CDR3: TGTGCCAGCAGCCAAGAGATTCAGACAGGGGCTCAGCCCCAGCATTTT. It specifies CASSQEIQTGAQPQHF.

The sample holds many counts of this clonotype. The gene calls are TRBV12-3 or TRBV12-4 and TRBJ2-3; D is uncertain. The V end lost 3 bases, the J end lost 6 bases, and 4 bases lay between the germline ends. There are 11 residues in the CDR3. The CDR3 DNA sequence: TGTGCCAGCAGTTTGGCGGATACGCAGTATTTT. Encoded protein: CASSLADTQYF.

J is TRBJ1-1 and V is TRBV5-1, with TRBD1 matching over 9 bases. Germline V gene sequence: CDR1 SGHRS, CDR2 YFSETQ. V lost 6 bases to trimming and J lost 7 bases; unmatched junction nucleotides: 13. The CDR3 totals 15 residues. CDR3 nucleotide sequence: TGCGCCAGCACCCCTGACTTACAGGGGGCAGGTGAAGCTTTCTTT. Residues: CASTPDLQGAGEAFF.

This clonotype has a count of ten or more. Written as DNA, the CDR3 is TGTGCCAGCAGCTTGGCAGGAATCACCGGGGAGCTGTTTTTT. The encoded protein is CASSLAGITGELFF. The rearrangement joins TRBV5-5 to TRBJ2-2; D is unresolved. The CDR3 totals 14 residues. The germline gives CDR1 SGHKS, CDR2 YYEKEE (reference sequence). V was shortened by 0 bases and J by 4 bases, with 7 bases between the two germline ends.

Ten or more counts support this clonotype. This chain connects TRBV7-9 to TRBJ1-6, with 9 bases matching TRBD1. With 5 bases clipped from V and 6 bases from J, the junction kept 8 bases outside the gene matches. The germline gives CDR1 SEHNR, CDR2 FQNEAQ (reference sequence). CDR3 length: 16 amino acids. The CDR3 DNA follows: TGTGCCAGCAGCCCGACAGGGGGAATGGGTAATTCACCCCTCCACTTT. Amino acid sequence: CASSPTGGMGNSPLHF.

This clonotype was observed a handful of times. This chain connects TRBV7-6 to TRBJ2-7; D uncertain. The CDR3 runs 11 residues. Germline V gives CDR1 SGHVS, CDR2 FNYEAQ. With 4 bases removed from V and 4 bases from J, the gap between germline ends came to 5 bases. As DNA, the CDR3 is TGTGCCAGCAGCTCCCTTTACGAGCAGTACGTC. Translating gives CASSSLYEQYV.